Listed below are T cell receptor beta chains from one sample, sequenced in a study of T-cell reconstitution after alpha-beta-depleted transplantation in children. TCRdb independently ran MiXCR on the PCR reads; one entry per CDR3 protein. This sample has about 260,000 distinct CDR3 sequences; about 9.9% occur once, and the top ten carry 23%. The starting material was peripheral blood, obtained 180 days after TCRalphabeta/CD19-depleted stem cell transplant. These receptors were obtained from a male patient between 2 and 10 years old who had a stem cell transplant for chronic granulomatous disease, so the T cells may come from the graft donor. The CDR3 runs from the conserved cysteine through the conserved F or W. The order of the fields is J gene, clone size, D gene, V gene, CDR3 DNA, CDR3 protein. D genes are given only for firm matches. Expanded clones are given a class, and other clones once, few, many or no size at all.

j_gene: TRBJ2-7
abundance: NA
d_gene: TRBD2
v_gene: TRBV6-5
CDR3nt: TGTGCCAGCAGTTACTACCGGGAGGGCCACGAGCAGTACTTC
CDR3aa: CASSYYREGHEQYF

j_gene: TRBJ2-7
abundance: few
d_gene: TRBD1
v_gene: TRBV5-6
CDR3nt: TGTGCCTCACACCCCCTACGGACAGGGGGGCGCGAGCAGTACTTC
CDR3aa: CASHPLRTGGREQYF

j_gene: TRBJ1-3
abundance: NA
d_gene: NA
v_gene: TRBV30
CDR3nt: TGTGCCTGGGCCTCTGGAAACACCATATATTTT
CDR3aa: CAWASGNTIYF

j_gene: TRBJ2-3
abundance: NA
d_gene: NA
v_gene: TRBV19
CDR3nt: NA
CDR3aa: CASSTSGTDTQYF

j_gene: TRBJ2-7
abundance: many
d_gene: NA
v_gene: TRBV6-1
CDR3nt: TGTGCCAGCAGTGCGAGAGTAAACGAGCAGTACTTC
CDR3aa: CASSARVNEQYF

j_gene: TRBJ2-7
abundance: NA
d_gene: TRBD1
v_gene: TRBV28
CDR3nt: TGTGCCAGCAATCAGGACAGGGGGCCCTACGAGCAGTACTTC
CDR3aa: CASNQDRGPYEQYF

j_gene: TRBJ2-1
abundance: NA
d_gene: NA
v_gene: TRBV30
CDR3nt: TGTGCCTGGAGTGTACGGCTATTTTTCAGCTCCTACAATGAGCAGTTCTTC
CDR3aa: CAWSVRLFFSSYNEQFF

j_gene: TRBJ1-3
abundance: many
d_gene: NA
v_gene: TRBV7-2
CDR3nt: TGTGCCAGCAGCTTAGCCCAGCTCTCTGGAAACACCATATATTTT
CDR3aa: CASSLAQLSGNTIYF

j_gene: TRBJ2-1
abundance: many
d_gene: TRBD2
v_gene: TRBV25-1
CDR3nt: TGTGCCAGCAGTGAATTTACTAGCGAGTACAATGAGCAGTTCTTC
CDR3aa: CASSEFTSEYNEQFF

j_gene: TRBJ2-2
abundance: few
d_gene: NA
v_gene: TRBV2
CDR3nt: TGTGCCAGCAGTGAATTGGGGAGCCCAATCGGGGAGCTGTTTTTT
CDR3aa: CASSELGSPIGELFF

j_gene: TRBJ1-5
abundance: many
d_gene: NA
v_gene: TRBV2
CDR3nt: TGTGCCAGCAGTTTCACCGTGGTTCAGCCCCAGCATTTT
CDR3aa: CASSFTVVQPQHF